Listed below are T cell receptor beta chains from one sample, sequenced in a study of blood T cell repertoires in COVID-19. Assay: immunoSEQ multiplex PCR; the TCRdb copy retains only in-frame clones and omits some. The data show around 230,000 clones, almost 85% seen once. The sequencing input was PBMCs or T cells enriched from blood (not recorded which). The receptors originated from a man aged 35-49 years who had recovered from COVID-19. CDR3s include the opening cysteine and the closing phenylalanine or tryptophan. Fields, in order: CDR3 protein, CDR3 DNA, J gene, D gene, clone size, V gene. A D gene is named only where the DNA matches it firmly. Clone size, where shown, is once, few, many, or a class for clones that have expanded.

CDR3 protein: CASSLPRGTTQETQYF; CDR3 DNA: TGCGCCAGCAGCCTTCCTCGGGGGACCACCCAAGAGACCCAGTACTTC; J gene: TRBJ2-5; D gene: NA; clone size: NA; V gene: TRBV5-1
CDR3 protein: CASSLSRWGPRYEQYF; CDR3 DNA: TGTGCCAGCAGTTTATCGCGGTGGGGGCCCCGCTACGAGCAGTACTTC; J gene: TRBJ2-7; D gene: NA; clone size: NA; V gene: TRBV27
CDR3 protein: CASSPGGGNYGYTF; CDR3 DNA: TGCGCCAGCAGCCCGGGGGGAGGCAACTATGGCTACACCTTC; J gene: TRBJ1-2; D gene: NA; clone size: NA; V gene: TRBV5-1
CDR3 protein: CASSQRDRGRNEQFF; CDR3 DNA: TGTGCCAGCAGCCAGCGGGACAGGGGGCGAAATGAGCAGTTCTTC; J gene: TRBJ2-1; D gene: TRBD1; clone size: NA; V gene: TRBV3-1/TRBV3-2
CDR3 protein: CAKTGTANNEQFF; CDR3 DNA: TGTGCCAAGACCGGGACAGCGAACAATGAGCAGTTCTTC; J gene: TRBJ2-1; D gene: NA; clone size: NA; V gene: TRBV21-1
CDR3 protein: CASSQDNSGVSYEQYF; CDR3 DNA: TGTGCCAGCAGCCAAGATAATTCGGGGGTCTCCTACGAGCAGTACTTC; J gene: TRBJ2-7; D gene: NA; clone size: few; V gene: TRBV4-2
CDR3 protein: CASSFAGMNTEAFF; CDR3 DNA: TGTGCCAGCAGCTTCGCAGGGATGAACACTGAAGCTTTCTTT; J gene: TRBJ1-1; D gene: NA; clone size: NA; V gene: TRBV7-6
CDR3 protein: CASSTRPGTGSEQYF; CDR3 DNA: TGTGCCAGCAGCACCCGCCCCGGGACAGGAAGCGAGCAGTACTTC; J gene: TRBJ2-7; D gene: TRBD1; clone size: NA; V gene: TRBV5-6
CDR3 protein: CASSRETQYF; CDR3 DNA: TGTGCCAGCAGTCGAGAGACCCAGTACTTC; J gene: TRBJ2-5; D gene: NA; clone size: few; V gene: TRBV7-9
CDR3 protein: CASSDSGRGSEQYF; CDR3 DNA: TGTGCCAGCAGTGACAGCGGGAGAGGGAGCGAGCAGTACTTC; J gene: TRBJ2-7; D gene: TRBD2; clone size: NA; V gene: TRBV6-6
CDR3 protein: CAWGQGRRETQYF; CDR3 DNA: TGTGCCTGGGGACAGGGGAGAAGGGAGACCCAGTACTTC; J gene: TRBJ2-5; D gene: TRBD1; clone size: NA; V gene: TRBV30
CDR3 protein: CASSPSGLPGDTQYF; CDR3 DNA: TGTGCCAGCAGCCCGTCGGGACTCCCTGGGGATACGCAGTATTTT; J gene: TRBJ2-3; D gene: NA; clone size: NA; V gene: TRBV3-1/TRBV3-2
CDR3 protein: CASSPSVSGNTIYF; CDR3 DNA: TGTGCCAGCTCACCGTCTGTCTCTGGAAACACCATATATTTT; J gene: TRBJ1-3; D gene: NA; clone size: few; V gene: TRBV18
CDR3 protein: CASSPGTGYVQYF; CDR3 DNA: TGTGCCAGCAGCCCCGGGACAGGGTATGTGCAGTACTTC; J gene: TRBJ2-7; D gene: TRBD1; clone size: NA; V gene: TRBV7-8
CDR3 protein: CASSLMPLGPYEQYF; CDR3 DNA: TGTGCCAGCAGCTTAATGCCCCTTGGGCCCTACGAGCAGTACTTC; J gene: TRBJ2-7; D gene: NA; clone size: NA; V gene: TRBV7-3
CDR3 protein: CASSQDWGLEETQYF; CDR3 DNA: TGTGCCAGCAGCCAAGATTGGGGACTAGAGGAGACCCAGTACTTC; J gene: TRBJ2-5; D gene: TRBD2; clone size: NA; V gene: TRBV4-2
CDR3 protein: CATSSPGLGTGELFF; CDR3 DNA: TGTGCCACCAGCAGTCCGGGACTAGGGACCGGGGAGCTGTTTTTT; J gene: TRBJ2-2; D gene: TRBD2; clone size: NA; V gene: TRBV15
CDR3 protein: CASSQGQGKYGYTF; CDR3 DNA: TGTGCCAGCAGCCAGGGACAGGGGAAATATGGCTACACCTTC; J gene: TRBJ1-2; D gene: TRBD1; clone size: NA; V gene: TRBV3-1/TRBV3-2